This TCR beta chain was captured in a study of vaccination effects on CD4 cells after COVID-19. Across the study: Samples were taken post-vaccine, and their median timing was 72 days after the second dose. Study-wide results and caveats: Few convalescent patients were included, and no early post-infection timepoints were sampled.

CDR3 size: 17 residues. V lost 5 bases and J lost 5, with 24 bases in between. The germline gives CDR1 SGHTA, CDR2 FQGNSA. Here immunoSEQ multiplex PCR was the method, and the copy in TCRdb shows in-frame clones only, minus some. Of about 14,000 clones in the sample, 55% to 85% were seen once. This clone appeared a single time. Its antigen is not identified. Sequencing followed a ViraFEST assay step that expanded antigen-specific CD4+ T cells with viral peptide pools. With 10 days of culture completed, CD4+ T cells were isolated. All participants had two doses of either the BNT162b2 or mRNA-1273 vaccine.

This sample comprised CD4+ T cells from PBMCs cultured with SARS-CoV-2 spike peptides, obtained after COVID-19 vaccination. This receptor was identified in a human donor who received a COVID-19 vaccine. The chain has TRBV7-2 and TRBJ1-2; maybe TRBD1 (5 bases). In nucleotides, the CDR3 is TGTGCCAGCAGCCCAGATGGTTACGGGACGGATCGTTATGGCTACACCTTC. It yields the protein CASSPDGYGTDRYGYTF.